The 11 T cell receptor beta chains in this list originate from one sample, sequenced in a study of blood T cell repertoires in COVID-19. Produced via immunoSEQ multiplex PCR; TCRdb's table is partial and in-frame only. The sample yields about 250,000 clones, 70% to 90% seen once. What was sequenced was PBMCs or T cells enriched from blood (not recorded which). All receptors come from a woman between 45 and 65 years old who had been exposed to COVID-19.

The CDR3 loop reads CASTSGTDPNYGYTF. CDR3 in DNA: TGCGCCAGCACCTCTGGGACAGACCCTAACTATGGCTACACCTTC. V and J are TRBV5-1 and TRBJ1-2; TRBD1 aligns across 7 bases. Germline trimming cut 6 bases from V and 0 bases from J; bases unmatched to any gene: 8. CDR1 SGHRS and CDR2 YFSETQ come from the germline V gene. CDR3 size: 15 residues.

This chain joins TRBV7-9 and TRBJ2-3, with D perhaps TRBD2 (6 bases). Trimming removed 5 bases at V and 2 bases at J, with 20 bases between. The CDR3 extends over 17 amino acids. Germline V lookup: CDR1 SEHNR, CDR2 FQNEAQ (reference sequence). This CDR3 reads CASSPQGGVKITDTQYF. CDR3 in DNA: TGTGCCAGCAGCCCCCAGGGCGGGGTTAAAATCACAGATACGCAGTATTTT. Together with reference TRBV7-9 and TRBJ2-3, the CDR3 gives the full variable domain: DTGVSQNPRHKITKRGQNVTFRCDPISEHNRLYWYRQTLGQGPEFLTYFQNEAQLEKSRLLSDRFSAERPKGSFSTLEIQRTEQGDSAMYLCASSPQGGVKITDTQYFGPGTRLTVL.

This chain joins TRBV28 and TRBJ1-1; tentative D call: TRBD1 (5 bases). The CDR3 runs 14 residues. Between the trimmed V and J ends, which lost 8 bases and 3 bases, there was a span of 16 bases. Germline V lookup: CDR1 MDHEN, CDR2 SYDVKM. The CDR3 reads CASQGSPYYTEAFF. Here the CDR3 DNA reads TGTGCCAGCCAGGGTTCACCCTATTACACTGAAGCTTTCTTT.

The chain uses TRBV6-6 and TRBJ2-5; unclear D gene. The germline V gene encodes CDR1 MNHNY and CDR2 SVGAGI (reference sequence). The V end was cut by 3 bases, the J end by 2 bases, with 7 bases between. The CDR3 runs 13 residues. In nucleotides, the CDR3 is TGTGCCAGCAGTTATGTCAGACAAGAGACCCAGTACTTC. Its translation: CASSYVRQETQYF.

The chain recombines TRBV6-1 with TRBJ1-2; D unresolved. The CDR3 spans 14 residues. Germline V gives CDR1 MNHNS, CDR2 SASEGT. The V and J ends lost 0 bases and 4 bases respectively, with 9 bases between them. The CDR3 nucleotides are TGTGCCAGCAGTGAAGCGGGAGCAGCCTATGGCTACACCTTC. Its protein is CASSEAGAAYGYTF.

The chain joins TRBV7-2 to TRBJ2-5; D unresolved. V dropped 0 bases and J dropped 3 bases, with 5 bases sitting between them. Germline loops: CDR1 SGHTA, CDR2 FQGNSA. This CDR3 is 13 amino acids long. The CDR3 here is CASSLAAEETQYF. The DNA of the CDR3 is TGTGCCAGCAGCTTAGCGGCGGAAGAGACCCAGTACTTC.

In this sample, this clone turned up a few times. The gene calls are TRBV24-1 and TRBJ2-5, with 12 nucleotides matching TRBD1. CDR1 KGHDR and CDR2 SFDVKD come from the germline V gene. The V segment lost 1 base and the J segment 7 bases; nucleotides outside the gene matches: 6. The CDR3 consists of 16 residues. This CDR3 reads CATSDFGTGGLGTQYF. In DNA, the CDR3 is TGTGCCACCAGTGATTTCGGGACAGGGGGCTTGGGGACCCAGTACTTC.

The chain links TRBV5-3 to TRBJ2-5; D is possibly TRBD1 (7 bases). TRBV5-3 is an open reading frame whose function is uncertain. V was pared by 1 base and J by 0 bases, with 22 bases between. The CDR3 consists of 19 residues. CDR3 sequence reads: CARSLFSTGWGTHQETQYF. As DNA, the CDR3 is TGTGCCAGAAGCTTGTTTTCGACAGGGTGGGGGACTCACCAAGAGACCCAGTACTTC.

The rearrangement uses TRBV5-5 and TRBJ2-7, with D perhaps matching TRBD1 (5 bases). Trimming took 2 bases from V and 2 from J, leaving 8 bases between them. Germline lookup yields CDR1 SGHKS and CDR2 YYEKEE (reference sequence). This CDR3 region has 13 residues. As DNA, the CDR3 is TGTGCCAGCAGCTTCCCAGGGACCTACGAGCAGTACTTC. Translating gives CASSFPGTYEQYF.

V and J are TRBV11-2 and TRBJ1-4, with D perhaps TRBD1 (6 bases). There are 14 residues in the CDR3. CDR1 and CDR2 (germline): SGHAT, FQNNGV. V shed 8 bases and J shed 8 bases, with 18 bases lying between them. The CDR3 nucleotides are TGTGCCAGCCGTCGACAGGTTCCCGGGGAAAAACTGTTTTTT. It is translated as CASRRQVPGEKLFF.

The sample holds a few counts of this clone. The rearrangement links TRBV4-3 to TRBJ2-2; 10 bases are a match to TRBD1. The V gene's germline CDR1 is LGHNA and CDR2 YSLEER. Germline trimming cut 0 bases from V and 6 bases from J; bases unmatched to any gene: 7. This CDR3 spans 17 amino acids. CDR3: CASSQERGQGRAGELFF. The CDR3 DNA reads TGCGCCAGCAGCCAAGAAAGGGGACAGGGGCGGGCCGGGGAGCTGTTTTTT.